This T cell receptor beta chain appears in the sequencing data of a study of blood T cell repertoires in COVID-19. About the research overall: Acute and convalescent COVID-19 specimens originated in the United States, Italy and Spain.

In the original processing: Amplification of reference gene primers provided the estimated nucleated cell counts. The data were produced by immunoSEQ multiplex PCR, yet TCRdb's version contains in-frame clones alone and is incomplete. V and J calls and clone size are given by that table; D and trimming were obtained from the DNA. The table lists some 120,000 clones, 90% of them singletons. CDR3 length: 11 residues. V shed 4 bases and J shed 6 bases, with 6 bases lying between them. Germline assignment: CDR1 GTSNPN and CDR2 SVGIG (reference sequence). The receptor was isolated from a human donor with active COVID-19. The donor label of this sample is uncertain. The chain carries TRBV30 and TRBJ2-2, with D unresolved. The sequenced sample consisted of peripheral blood. CDR3 amino acids: CAWTLAGELFF. DNA for the CDR3: TGTGCCTGGACTCTCGCCGGGGAGCTGTTTTTT. The full variable domain, in which reference TRBV30 and TRBJ2-2 provide the parts outside the CDR3, is SQTIHQWPATLVQPVGSPLSLECTVEGTSNPNLYWYRQAAGRGLQLLFYSVGIGQISSEVPQNLSASRPQDRQFILSSKKLLLSDSGFYLCAWTLAGELFFGEGSRLTVL.